Below, one TCR beta chain is given with its context. This CDR3 spans 14 amino acids. Trimming took off 6 bases at V and 2 bases at J, with 12 bases between the two ends. Germline V gene lookup returns CDR1 MDHEN and CDR2 SYDVKM. Assay: immunoSEQ multiplex PCR; the TCRdb copy retains only in-frame clones and omits some. Altogether around 86,000 clones are present, about 93% being singletons, with the ten largest covering about 1.1%. This entry comes from a study of cytomegalovirus exposure and HLA in healthy donors. This clonotype was obtained from a woman in her twenties or thirties in good health and CMV-seropositive. The V and J genes are TRBV28 and TRBJ2-3, with D possibly matching TRBD2 (5 bases). The sequenced sample consisted of PBMCs. The CDR3 reads CASRPPSYTDTQYF. Written as DNA, the CDR3 is TGTGCCAGCAGACCGCCTAGCTACACAGATACGCAGTATTTT.